Below, one TCR beta chain is given with its context. In its sample, this clone was seen a few times. The clone's antigen remains unknown. No base quality values were provided; no much bigger clone lies one nucleotide off. The identical CDR3 is also encoded by other nucleotide sequences in the sample. Libraries were made using the immunoSEQ multiplex PCR assay. TCRdb carries this immuneACCESS record with in-frame sequences only. Its versions omit some clonotypes, under half of them owing to an unresolved V gene in the studies checked, with the rest unexplained. This sample lists almost 40,000 clones; under 95% were detected once. Together, the top ten hold 0.5% to 0.85% of the sample. This entry is derived from a study of T cell changes during pregnancy in multiple sclerosis (dated by TCRdb to the late 2010s). In terms of the full investigation: Changes in the T cell repertoire over the course of pregnancy were examined in this study in women with multiple sclerosis.

This specimen was CD4+ T cells from peripheral blood mononuclear cells, taken in the second trimester of pregnancy. The TCR comes from a female donor in good health, enrolled as a control in a pregnancy study.

For the CDR3, the sequence is CASSLGQGNQPQHF. The DNA sequence is given as TGTGCCAGCAGCTTGGGACAGGGTAATCAGCCCCAGCATTTT. The rearrangement joined TRBV7-9 to TRBJ1-5; a stretch of 9 junction bases matches TRBD1. Counted from cysteine to phenylalanine, this CDR3 has 14 amino acids. Only CDR3 DNA remains: 42 bases, in frame from the first base. Ends trimmed: V by 3 bases, J by 4 bases; bases unmatched to a gene: 1. Via the germline V gene (reference sequence), CDR1 is SEHNR and CDR2 FQNEAQ.